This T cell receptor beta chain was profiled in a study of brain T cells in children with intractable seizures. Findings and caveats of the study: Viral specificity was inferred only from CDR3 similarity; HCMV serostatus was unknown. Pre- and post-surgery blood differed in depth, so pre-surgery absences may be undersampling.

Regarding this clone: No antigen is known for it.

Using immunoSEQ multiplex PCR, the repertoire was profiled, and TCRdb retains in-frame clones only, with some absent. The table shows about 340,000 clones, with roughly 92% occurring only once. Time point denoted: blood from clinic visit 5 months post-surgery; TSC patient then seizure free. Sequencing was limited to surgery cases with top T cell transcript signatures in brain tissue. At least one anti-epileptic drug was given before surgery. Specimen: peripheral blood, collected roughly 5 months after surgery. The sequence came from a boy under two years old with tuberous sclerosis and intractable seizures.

The CDR3 DNA sequence: TGTGCCAGCAGCGAACCGGGGCTGACCGACAATGAGCAGTTCTTC. Protein: CASSEPGLTDNEQFF. V usage is TRBV7-8 and J usage is TRBJ2-1, with D perhaps TRBD1 or TRBD2 (5 bases each). Germline V gives CDR1 SGHVS, CDR2 FQNEAQ. V was pared by 5 bases and J by 5 bases, with 16 bases between. CDR3 size: 15 residues. The variable domain in full, with the rest retrieved from reference TRBV7-8 and TRBJ2-1, is GAGVSQSPRYKVAKRGQDVALRCDPISGHVSLFWYQQALGQGPEFLTYFQNEAQLDKSGLPSDRFFAERPEGSVSTLKIQRTQQEDSAVYLCASSEPGLTDNEQFFGPGTRLTVL.